A selection of T cell receptor beta chains follows, all from one sample in a study of breast tumors, draining lymph nodes, adjacent tissues. TCRdb processed the multiplex PCR reads anew with MiXCR; each CDR3 protein has one entry. There are over 100,000 distinct CDR3 sequences in the sample; about 22% occur only once, and roughly 2.7% lies in the top ten. The sample consisted of axillary lymph node tissue. These TCRs come from a female donor with breast cancer. Some clones in this sample may be carry-over from other donors' samples. The CDR3 runs from the conserved cysteine through the conserved F or W. The D gene is left open where the match is weak. Not every row has a clone size; where given, it reads once, few, many or a size class.

d_gene	j_gene	len	v_gene	abundance	CDR3aa	CDR3nt
-	TRBJ1-2	14	TRBV5-1	few	CASTLTADNYGYTF	TGCGCCAGCACTCTGACAGCGGACAACTATGGCTACACCTTC
-	TRBJ1-6	15	TRBV6-6	few	CVSSYGTQNNSPLHF	TGTGTCAGCAGTTACGGGACACAGAATAATTCACCCCTCCACTTT
TRBD2	TRBJ2-7	13	TRBV18	many	CASSPGLDYEQYF	TGTGCCAGCTCACCAGGACTAGACTACGAGCAGTACTTC
-	TRBJ2-7	17	TRBV5-5	many	CASSPYGGLKSSYEQYF	TGTGCCAGCAGCCCCTATGGGGGACTTAAAAGCTCCTACGAGCAGTACTTC
-	TRBJ1-5	14	TRBV28	-	CASSLWQAYQPQHF	TGTGCCAGCAGTTTATGGCAGGCCTATCAGCCCCAGCATTTT
-	TRBJ2-5	15	TRBV5-4	many	CASSSRTEGQETQYF	TGTGCCAGCAGCTCTCGGACGGAGGGCCAAGAGACCCAGTACTTC
-	TRBJ1-1	13	TRBV7-3	-	CASSTQENTEAFF	TGTGCCAGCAGCACACAGGAGAACACTGAAGCTTTCTTT
TRBD2	TRBJ2-3	14	TRBV20-1	many	CSAREGGRADTQYF	TGCAGTGCGAGAGAAGGCGGGAGGGCCGATACGCAGTATTTT
-	TRBJ1-5	14	TRBV12-3/TRBV12-4	many	CASRPGVSNQPQHF	TGTGCCAGCAGACCAGGGGTTAGCAATCAGCCCCAGCATTTT
-	TRBJ2-1	11	TRBV2	many	CASSVYNEQFF	TGTGCCAGCAGTGTCTACAATGAGCAGTTCTTC
TRBD1	TRBJ1-2	14	TRBV9	many	CASSPLTGGHGYTF	TGTGCCAGCAGCCCACTTACAGGGGGCCACGGCTACACCTTC
-	TRBJ2-7	14	TRBV5-1	many	CASSGRDTPYEQYF	TGCGCCAGCAGCGGCCGGGACACCCCCTACGAGCAGTACTTC
-	TRBJ2-2	16	TRBV5-5	few	CASSLIATLNTGELFF	TGTGCCAGCAGCTTAATAGCAACCCTGAACACCGGGGAGCTGTTTTTT
-	TRBJ2-7	14	TRBV12-3/TRBV12-4	many	CASSLGDFSYEQYF	TGTGCCAGCAGTTTAGGGGACTTCTCCTACGAGCAGTACTTC
TRBD1	TRBJ2-7	16	TRBV6-1	many	CASSLLPGQLSYEQYF	TGTGCCAGCAGTTTGTTACCGGGACAGCTTTCCTACGAGCAGTACTTC
-	TRBJ2-7	16	TRBV6-1	many	CASSAQDSFDSYEQYF	TGTGCCAGCAGTGCCCAGGACAGTTTTGATTCCTACGAGCAGTACTTC
TRBD2	TRBJ2-7	16	TRBV28	few	CASTPTRGLGPYEQYF	TGTGCCAGCACCCCAACTCGGGGACTAGGGCCGTACGAGCAGTACTTC
TRBD2	TRBJ2-3	15	TRBV5-1	few	CASSLSSGSLDTQYF	TGCGCCAGCAGCTTGTCTAGCGGGAGTTTAGATACGCAGTATTTT
-	TRBJ2-7	15	TRBV7-9	many	CASTRSGSSSYEQYF	TGTGCCAGCACCCGTAGCGGTTCTAGCTCCTACGAGCAGTACTTC
TRBD1	TRBJ2-2	13	TRBV6-1	-	CASTTTGSGELFF	TGTGCCAGCACCACGACAGGGTCCGGGGAGCTGTTTTTT
-	TRBJ1-2	16	TRBV19	many	CASSRPGRGSDYGYTF	TGTGCCAGTAGTCGGCCGGGACGAGGATCGGACTATGGCTACACCTTC
-	TRBJ2-7	16	TRBV13	many	CASSQGAGISSYEQYF	TGTGCCAGCAGCCAAGGGGCCGGGATTAGCTCCTACGAGCAGTACTTC
TRBD1	TRBJ1-4	16	TRBV7-9	many	CASSSGTGGANEKLFF	TGTGCCAGCAGCTCGGGGACAGGGGGGGCTAATGAAAAACTGTTTTTT
-	TRBJ2-2	15	TRBV2	few	CASRGGGAGTGELFF	TGTGCCAGCCGGGGTGGGGGGGCAGGGACCGGGGAGCTGTTTTTT
TRBD2	TRBJ2-1	15	TRBV20-1	many	CSAPTSGSSYNEQFF	TGCAGTGCCCCGACTAGCGGTAGCTCCTACAATGAGCAGTTCTTC
-	TRBJ2-3	15	TRBV5-1	many	CASSLASGHTDTQYF	TGCGCCAGCAGCTTGGCCTCGGGCCACACAGATACGCAGTATTTT
TRBD1	TRBJ2-3	15	TRBV5-5	many	CASSRGQGGTDTQYF	TGTGCCAGCAGCAGGGGACAGGGAGGCACAGATACGCAGTATTTT
-	TRBJ1-5	16	TRBV6-5	once	CASSYPADHSNQPQHF	TGTGCCAGCAGTTACCCGGCAGACCATAGCAATCAGCCCCAGCATTTT
-	TRBJ1-2	17	TRBV6-5	few	CASSSLFLSRRTYGYTF	TGTGCCAGCAGTTCGTTATTCCTCTCTCGACGGACCTATGGCTACACCTTC